Below, 23 T cell receptor beta chains from the same sample are listed, as sequenced in a study of T-cell reconstitution after alpha-beta-depleted transplantation in children. Preparing the TCRbeta library involved the use of unique molecular identifiers. TCRdb ran MiXCR on the PCR reads and lists one entry per CDR3 protein. Of around 380,000 distinct CDR3 sequences in the sample, about a tenth are singletons; the top ten hold 4.5% to 6%. The sample was PBMCs from the stem cell graft donor, taken from the stem cell graft. These receptors came from a human donor who donated a stem cell graft to a child with acute myeloid leukemia.

The sample holds many counts of this clonotype. The gene calls are TRBV10-1 and TRBJ1-1; D unresolved. V gave up 6 bases and J gave up 7 bases, with 9 bases separating them. The CDR3 is made up of 11 amino acids. Looked up from germline, CDR1 is WNHNN and CDR2 is SYGVQD (reference sequence). CDR3 region: CASSQHLEAFF. CDR3 DNA: TGCGCCAGCAGCCAGCATCTTGAAGCTTTCTTT.

This clonotype was seen a few times. The chain combines TRBV9 with TRBJ2-2; possibly TRBD1 for D (5 bases). CDR1 is SGDLS and CDR2 is YYNGEE in the germline V gene. V lost 3 bases and J lost 4, with 7 bases in between. CDR3 length: 13 amino acids. This CDR3 is CASSARVTGELFF. DNA of the CDR3: TGTGCCAGCAGCGCCAGGGTCACCGGGGAGCTGTTTTTT.

This clonotype was counted at least ten times. The gene calls are TRBV4-3 and TRBJ1-6, with 8 bases lining up with TRBD1. The V gene end was trimmed by 0 bases and the J gene end by 9 bases; junction bases not matched to a gene: 7. This CDR3 spans 16 amino acids. Germline assignment: CDR1 LGHNA and CDR2 YSLEER. The CDR3 region is CASSQEPGGVISPLHF. CDR3 coding DNA: TGCGCCAGCAGCCAAGAGCCAGGGGGCGTAATTTCACCCCTCCACTTT.

This clonotype has more than one count but fewer than ten. The rearrangement links TRBV7-6 to TRBJ2-1; 10 positions agree with TRBD2. The junction had 16 bases not matched to a gene; V was cut back by 1 base and J by 7 bases. The CDR3 runs 19 residues. CDR1 SGHVS and CDR2 FNYEAQ come from the germline V gene. The CDR3 DNA reads as TGTGCCAGCAGCTTAGAGAGGGGGATAAGCGGGAGGGCCCGGAATGAGCAGTTCTTC. Translated: CASSLERGISGRARNEQFF.

Ten or more counts support this clonotype. V and J are TRBV5-5 and TRBJ2-2; D unresolved. V was cut by 3 bases and J by 3 bases, with 6 bases left in between. This CDR3 spans 13 amino acids. Per the germline V gene, CDR1 is SGHKS and CDR2 is YYEKEE (reference sequence). The DNA for the CDR3 is TGTGCCAGCAGCTGGGTTTACACCGGGGAGCTGTTTTTT. Encoded protein: CASSWVYTGELFF.

The chain employs TRBV29-1 and TRBJ2-1; TRBD2 might be the D (6 bases). V lost 8 bases and J 10 bases, leaving 15 bases between the germline ends. There are 11 residues in the CDR3. Germline CDR1 and CDR2: SQVTM and ANQGSEA. CDR3 in amino acids: CSSPGEGEQFF. The DNA for the CDR3 is TGCAGCAGCCCGGGGGAAGGGGAGCAGTTCTTC.

The rearrangement joins TRBV5-6 to TRBJ1-6; 8 nucleotides match TRBD1. CDR1 and CDR2 (germline): SGHDT, YYEEEE. The CDR3 is 15 residues long. Unmatched junction bases numbered 7, after V lost 4 bases and J lost 7 bases. In DNA form, the CDR3 reads TGTGCCAGCAGCCGAAGGACAGGGTGGAATTCACCCCTCCACTTT. Protein sequence: CASSRRTGWNSPLHF.

The sample holds a few counts of this clonotype. The chain employs TRBV12-3 or TRBV12-4 and TRBJ1-5; unclear D gene. V gave up 5 bases and J gave up 10 bases, with 15 bases separating them. This CDR3 spans 13 amino acids. CDR3 loop: CASSPPERGPQHF. CDR3 coding DNA: TGTGCCAGCAGTCCTCCTGAACGGGGACCCCAGCATTTT.

The chain has TRBV5-1 and TRBJ2-3; 8 bases line up with TRBD2. There are 15 residues in the CDR3. Germline CDR1 is SGHRS and CDR2 is YFSETQ. V was pared by 0 bases and J by 8 bases, with 8 bases of the junction left unmatched. The CDR3 reads CASSLVAGGPSTQYF. The CDR3 region has the DNA TGCGCCAGCAGCTTGGTCGCGGGAGGCCCATCTACGCAGTATTTT.

The rearrangement links TRBV5-1 to TRBJ1-2; no firm D call. This CDR3 region has 13 residues. V shed 5 bases and J shed 3 bases, with 11 bases lying between them. Per germline, CDR1 SGHRS and CDR2 YFSETQ. CDR3 protein: CASRPGADYGYTF. In nucleotides, the CDR3 is TGCGCCAGCAGGCCCGGCGCAGACTATGGCTACACCTTC.

In its sample, this clonotype was seen many times. This chain links TRBV20-1 with TRBJ1-5; maybe TRBD1 (5 bases). The germline CDR1 and CDR2 sequences are DFQATT and SNEGSKA (reference sequence). The CDR3 has 14 amino acids. Between the trimmed V and J ends, which lost 0 bases and 3 bases, there was a span of 9 bases. CDR3 bases: TGCAGTGCTAGAGATACAGGCCCCAATCAGCCCCAGCATTTT. The encoded protein is CSARDTGPNQPQHF.

This clonotype was observed at least ten times. An end of the junction differs from the germline gene, which may be a read error. The chain joins TRBV5-1 to TRBJ2-6, with unresolved D. CDR1 and CDR2 (germline): SGHRS, YFSETQ. The CDR3 runs to 14 residues. The CDR3 spells CASSLGSGANVLTF. CDR3 nucleotide sequence: TGTGCCAGCAGCTTGGGCTCTGGGGCCAACGTCCTGACTTTC.

The rearrangement links TRBV7-2 to TRBJ1-5; a weak D match, TRBD1 (5 bases). This CDR3 region has 15 residues. V was trimmed by 3 bases and J by 2 bases, leaving 11 bases between them. CDR1 SGHTA and CDR2 FQGNSA come from the germline V gene. The CDR3 sequence is CASSFGHGGNQPQHF. CDR3 nucleotide sequence: TGTGCCAGCAGCTTCGGACACGGGGGCAATCAGCCCCAGCATTTT.

This clonotype was counted a few times. The gene calls are TRBV5-6 and TRBJ2-7, with D perhaps TRBD2 (7 bases). V was pared by 5 bases and J by 4 bases, with 19 bases between. CDR3 length equals 15 residues. CDR1 SGHDT and CDR2 YYEEEE come from the germline V gene. For the CDR3, the DNA is TGTGCCAGCAGTCGGGGGGCAGGGGAAAATTACGAGCAGTACGTC. It codes for CASSRGAGENYEQYV.

This chain uses TRBV19 with TRBJ2-1; D is unresolved. Per germline, CDR1 LNHDA and CDR2 SQIVND (reference sequence). The CDR3 is made up of 15 amino acids. V was pared by 8 bases and J by 0 bases, with 14 bases between. The CDR3 DNA sequence: TGTGCCAGTGGCGGTACCAGAAGCTCCTACAATGAGCAGTTCTTC. It codes for CASGGTRSSYNEQFF.

The table lists this clonotype with a few counts. This chain joins TRBV3-1 and TRBJ2-7; 8 bases line up with TRBD2. V was pared by 5 bases and J by 3 bases, with 9 bases of the junction left unmatched. The germline CDR1 and CDR2 sequences are LGHDT and YNNKEL (reference sequence). The CDR3 extends over 15 amino acids. CDR3 nucleotides: TGTGCCAGCAGCAGGTCGGGACTAGGGATCTACGAGCAGTACTTC. Residues: CASSRSGLGIYEQYF.

This chain connects TRBV5-1 to TRBJ2-1; 9 nucleotides align to TRBD1. Per the germline V gene, CDR1 is SGHRS and CDR2 is YFSETQ. V was clipped by 1 base and J by 6 bases; unmatched bases: 5. This CDR3 spans 15 amino acids. The CDR3 region has the DNA TGCGCCAGCAGCTTGCTGGGACAGGGCGGCAATGAGCAGTTCTTC. Translating gives CASSLLGQGGNEQFF.

This clonotype was detected ten times or more. The chain links TRBV7-3 to TRBJ2-1; D gene ambiguous. The germline V and J ends were trimmed by 5 bases and 7 bases, with 12 bases remaining between them. The CDR3 contains 13 residues. Looked up from germline, CDR1 is SGHTA and CDR2 is FQGTGA. The CDR3: CASSPLTGNEQFF. The CDR3 region has the DNA TGTGCCAGCAGCCCGCTCACCGGGAATGAGCAGTTCTTC.

V gene TRBV20-1 combines with J gene TRBJ1-4; D remains ambiguous. This CDR3 contains 14 residues. The germline V and J ends were trimmed by 1 base and 0 bases, with 6 bases remaining between them. The germline V gene encodes CDR1 DFQATT and CDR2 SNEGSKA (reference sequence). Here the CDR3 DNA reads TGCAGTGCTAGAGTCCCTGCAACTAATGAAAAACTGTTTTTT. This codes for CSARVPATNEKLFF.

This clonotype was detected a few times. The V call is TRBV28, the J call TRBJ1-5; a weak D match, TRBD1 (6 bases). Between the trimmed V and J ends, which lost 11 bases and 3 bases, there was a span of 17 bases. Germline CDR1 MDHEN, CDR2 SYDVKM. The CDR3 is made up of 14 amino acids. The DNA of the CDR3 is TGTGCCGCAATCGACAGGCAAACCAATCAGCCCCAGCATTTT. As protein: CAAIDRQTNQPQHF.

This clonotype has more than one count but fewer than ten. The J gene is TRBJ2-2, the V gene TRBV11-2, with D perhaps matching TRBD1 or TRBD2 (6 bases each). V shed 2 bases and J shed 5 bases, with 15 bases lying between them. The CDR3 spans 16 residues. Germline assignment: CDR1 SGHAT and CDR2 FQNNGV. CDR3 DNA sequence: TGTGCCAGCAGCTTATGGACGGGGGCGGGGACCGGGGAGCTGTTTTTT. It is translated as CASSLWTGAGTGELFF.

This clonotype was seen a handful of times. This rearrangement joins TRBV7-6 to TRBJ1-2; D not resolved. Germline V CDR1 and CDR2: SGHVS, FNYEAQ. CDR3 length: 14 amino acids. The V end was cut by 5 bases, the J end by 0 bases, with 10 bases between. In nucleotides, the CDR3 is TGTGCCAGCAGCCTTACACCGTCTAACTATGGCTACACCTTC. Translation gives CASSLTPSNYGYTF.

This clonotype was observed a few times. CDR3 protein: CASRRTSGGAAEQFF. The CDR3 DNA reads as TGTGCCAGCAGACGCACTAGCGGGGGGGCCGCTGAGCAGTTCTTC. V is TRBV7-8 and J is TRBJ2-1, with 13 bases lining up with TRBD2. V trimming: 6 bases; J trimming: 9 bases; junction bases outside the gene matches: 8. This CDR3 has 15 amino acids. Germline V CDR1 and CDR2: SGHVS, FQNEAQ.